This T cell receptor (beta chain) was identified in a study of blood T cell repertoires in COVID-19. Per germline, CDR1 GTSNPN and CDR2 SVGIG (reference sequence). The CDR3 is made up of 15 amino acids. V gave up 2 bases and J gave up 3 bases; unmatched junction bases: 7. Original processing notes: Amplified reference gene primers provided the basis for estimating nucleated cell counts. The protocol was immunoSEQ multiplex PCR, while the TCRdb copy is restricted to in-frame clones and leaves out a portion. The DNA was the basis for D and trimming; V, J and clone size are from that table. Of some 170,000 clones in the sample, approximately 88% are singletons; the top ten hold about 1.4%. Only a few counts were recorded for this clone.

This TCR derives from a woman between 50 and 59 years old with acute or convalescent COVID-19. Input material: peripheral blood. The chain couples TRBV30 to TRBJ2-3; 8 positions match TRBD2. CDR3 amino acids: CAWSPAGGGTDTQYF. The DNA for the CDR3 is TGTGCCTGGAGTCCGGCGGGGGGAGGGACAGATACGCAGTATTTT.